The 24 T cell receptor beta chains below were found in one sample sequenced in a study of CD8+ T cells in alopecia areata. The authors extracted RNA and reverse transcribed it into cDNA as the sequencing template. The assay was immunoSEQ multiplex PCR, and TCRdb's table has in-frame clones only and misses some. Seen here are more than 110,000 clones, around 58% observed once, and the top ten hold about 6.8%. Sequencing used CD4+ T cells sorted from blood, obtained at week 0. All receptors come from a human donor with alopecia areata.

This clone has only a few counts. This chain uses TRBV27 with TRBJ2-7; D is ambiguous. Looked up from germline, CDR1 is MNHEY and CDR2 is SMNVEV (reference sequence). The CDR3 extends over 11 amino acids. Trimming stripped 4 bases from V and 7 bases from J, with 8 bases between. The CDR3 region has the DNA TGTGCCAGCAGTTCCCTTTATGAGCAGTACTTC. Protein product: CASSSLYEQYF.

The chain uses TRBV7-2 and TRBJ1-2, with D perhaps TRBD1 (5 bases). V was cut by 2 bases and J by 8 bases, with 18 bases left in between. The CDR3 contains 15 residues. CDR1 is SGHTA and CDR2 is FQGNSA in the germline V gene. CDR3 loop: CASSLREGSGGGYTF. DNA for the CDR3: TGTGCCAGCAGCTTACGCGAAGGTTCCGGGGGAGGCTACACCTTC.

The chain joins TRBV5-1 to TRBJ2-2; unclear D gene. The V gene lost 1 base and the J gene lost 0 bases, with 7 bases spanning the gap. This CDR3 is 15 amino acids long. Germline V CDR1 and CDR2: SGHRS, YFSETQ. CDR3 sequence (DNA): TGCGCCAGCAGCTTGATACAGCCGAACACCGGGGAGCTGTTTTTT. Protein sequence: CASSLIQPNTGELFF.

The rearrangement joins TRBV14 to TRBJ2-2; the D is unclear. Trimming pared 1 base from V and 4 bases from J, leaving 7 bases between. The CDR3 is made up of 14 amino acids. CDR1 is SGHDN and CDR2 is FVKESK in the germline V gene. In nucleotides, the CDR3 is TGTGCCAGCAGCCAAGGGGTTAGCACCGGGGAGCTGTTTTTT. This sequence encodes CASSQGVSTGELFF.

The chain is built from TRBV5-4 and TRBJ2-7, with D possibly called TRBD1 or TRBD2 (5 bases each). The CDR3 is 15 amino acids. Germline V gene data show CDR1 as SGHNT and CDR2 as YYREEE (reference sequence). Trimming removed 0 bases from V and 2 bases from J, with 12 bases in between. The CDR3 protein is CASSLGGAQTYEQYF. CDR3 sequence (DNA): TGTGCCAGCAGCTTGGGAGGGGCCCAAACCTACGAGCAGTACTTC.

This clone was detected a few times. The chain employs TRBV7-8 and TRBJ2-5; no firm D call. The CDR3 has 13 residues. The V gene's germline CDR1 is SGHVS and CDR2 FQNEAQ. Trimming took off 5 bases at V and 3 bases at J, with 10 bases between the two ends. In nucleotides, the CDR3 is TGTGCCAGCAGCCCCCGTCTGAAAGAGACCCAGTACTTC. Protein: CASSPRLKETQYF.

This clone showed up just a few times. The rearrangement joins TRBV18 to TRBJ1-2; weak D call: TRBD1 (5 bases). In germline, CDR1 is KGHSH, CDR2 LQKENI. This CDR3 is built from 15 residues. V lost 3 bases and J lost 1, with 12 bases in between. The chain's CDR3 is CASSPAVGVNYGYTF. CDR3 bases: TGTGCCAGCTCACCGGCAGTAGGGGTTAACTATGGCTACACCTTC.

The genes are TRBV30 and TRBJ1-2; TRBD1 aligns across 10 bases. After removal of 3 bases from V and 7 bases from J, the junction contained 8 bases not matched to a gene. This CDR3 contains 14 residues. Germline loops: CDR1 GTSNPN, CDR2 SVGIG (reference sequence). CDR3 loop: CAWRGTGVTGGYTF. CDR3 nucleotides: TGTGCCTGGAGGGGGACAGGGGTGACGGGTGGCTACACCTTC.

The genes are TRBV5-1 and TRBJ1-6, with D uncertain. The CDR3 covers 15 residues. Trimming shortened V by 2 bases and J by 10 bases, and 16 bases separated the two germline ends. The germline V gene has CDR1 SGHRS and CDR2 YFSETQ. The CDR3 coding sequence is TGCGCCAGCAGCTTCGGGCTCGGTGTCGGGTCACCCCTCCACTTT. Its protein product is CASSFGLGVGSPLHF. Supplemented by reference TRBV5-1 and TRBJ1-6, the full variable domain reads KAGVTQTPRYLIKTRGQQVTLSCSPISGHRSVSWYQQTPGQGLQFLFEYFSETQRNKGNFPGRFSGRQFSNSRSEMNVSTLELGDSALYLCASSFGLGVGSPLHFGNGTRLTVT.

This clone was seen a single time. The genes are TRBV27 and TRBJ2-1, with 10 bases fitting TRBD2. This CDR3 region has 13 residues. CDR1 and CDR2 from the germline V gene are MNHEY and SMNVEV (reference sequence). V gave up 5 bases and J gave up 9 bases; unmatched junction bases: 4. The CDR3 nucleotides are TGTGCCAGCAGTGCACGACTAGCGGGTGAGCAGTTCTTC. It translates to CASSARLAGEQFF.

This rearrangement joins TRBV14 to TRBJ1-1; D remains ambiguous. Germline loops: CDR1 SGHDN, CDR2 FVKESK. The CDR3 runs to 12 residues. The V end lost 5 bases, the J end lost 7 bases, and 11 bases lay between the germline ends. The CDR3 region is CASSFRSLEAFF. The CDR3 DNA reads TGTGCCAGCAGCTTCCGGAGTCTTGAAGCTTTCTTT.

The rearrangement uses TRBV15 and TRBJ2-5, with D possibly being TRBD2 (6 bases). The germline CDR1 and CDR2 sequences are LNHNV and YYDKDF (reference sequence). CDR3 length: 15 residues. Trimming stripped 2 bases from V and 1 base from J, with 11 bases between. In DNA, the CDR3 is TGTGCCACCAGCAGATCCGGGACTTTCCAAGAGACCCAGTACTTC. The encoded protein is CATSRSGTFQETQYF.

The genes are TRBV2 and TRBJ2-1, with 13 bases lining up with TRBD2. Germline values: CDR1 SNHLY, CDR2 FYNNEI. With V trimmed by 6 bases and J by 7 bases, 3 bases remained unmatched. This CDR3 is 14 amino acids long. In DNA, the CDR3 is TGTGCCAGCAGGGGGACTAGCGGGGCAAATGAGCAGTTCTTC. Amino acid sequence: CASRGTSGANEQFF.

The V gene is TRBV11-2, the J gene TRBJ2-3, with 11 bases lining up with TRBD2. Per germline, CDR1 SGHAT and CDR2 FQNNGV. V shed 3 bases and J 1 base; nucleotides not matched to a gene: 0. The CDR3 covers 15 residues. The CDR3 protein is CASSLTSGGTDTQYF. For the CDR3, the DNA is TGTGCCAGCAGCTTGACTAGCGGGGGCACAGATACGCAGTATTTT.

The rearrangement uses TRBV11-2 and TRBJ1-5, with a tentative D call TRBD1 (6 bases). The V end was cut by 6 bases, the J end by 7 bases, with 16 bases between. The V gene's germline CDR1 is SGHAT and CDR2 FQNNGV. The CDR3 extends over 14 amino acids. CDR3 sequence: CASREQGLGQPQHF. DNA of the CDR3: TGTGCCAGCAGGGAACAGGGTTTAGGCCAGCCCCAGCATTTT.

In DNA, the CDR3 is TGTGCCAGCAGCTTTCGGGGGACGAAAGAGCAGTTCTTC. Encoded protein: CASSFRGTKEQFF. The V gene is TRBV7-2, the J gene TRBJ2-1; D might be TRBD2 (6 bases). In germline, CDR1 is SGHTA, CDR2 FQGNSA. V was pared by 3 bases and J by 10 bases, with 13 bases between. This CDR3 region has 13 residues.

This clone has only a few counts. The V call is TRBV29-1, the J call TRBJ1-5; D gene uncertain. V lost 7 bases and J 4 bases, leaving 14 bases between the germline ends. The V gene's germline CDR1 is SQVTM and CDR2 ANQGSEA. The CDR3 has 13 amino acids. The CDR3: CSASGGGNQPQHF. In DNA form, the CDR3 reads TGCAGCGCATCCGGCGGAGGGAATCAGCCCCAGCATTTT.

This clone was counted between two and nine times. The chain combines TRBV5-1 with TRBJ2-5, with a tentative D call TRBD1 (6 bases). V was trimmed by 0 bases and J by 1 base, leaving 13 bases between them. Per the germline V gene, CDR1 is SGHRS and CDR2 is YFSETQ. This CDR3 comprises 16 residues. CDR3 loop: CASSLVGGGPQETQYF. The CDR3, as DNA: TGCGCCAGCAGCTTGGTGGGTGGGGGCCCCCAAGAGACCCAGTACTTC.

The CDR3 protein is CASGTRQGGYTF. The CDR3, as DNA: TGTGCTAGTGGTACCCGACAGGGAGGCTACACCTTC. The chain has TRBV12-5 and TRBJ1-2, with TRBD1 matching over 7 bases. The V and J ends lost 5 bases and 8 bases, in that order; junction bases with no gene match: 5. In germline, CDR1 is LGHNT, CDR2 FRNRAP. The CDR3 runs to 12 residues.

This rearrangement joins TRBV7-2 to TRBJ1-4; D ambiguous. Trimming pared 4 bases from V and 5 bases from J, leaving 14 bases between. Germline assignment: CDR1 SGHTA and CDR2 FQGNSA. The CDR3 consists of 15 residues. In nucleotides, the CDR3 is TGTGCCAGCAGCTCCGCTGGCCTCCGAAATGAAAAACTGTTTTTT. Translating it yields CASSSAGLRNEKLFF.

This clone showed up just once. The chain uses TRBV7-2 and TRBJ2-1; 7 nucleotides align to TRBD1. With 5 bases clipped from V and 4 bases from J, the junction kept 5 bases outside the gene matches. CDR1 SGHTA and CDR2 FQGNSA come from the germline V gene. This CDR3 has 14 amino acids. CDR3 loop: CASSPRQGYNEQFF. For the CDR3, the DNA is TGTGCCAGCAGCCCCCGACAGGGATACAATGAGCAGTTCTTC.

The chain couples TRBV9 to TRBJ1-6; no reliable D call. This CDR3 region has 14 residues. The V and J ends lost 0 bases and 11 bases respectively, with 12 bases between them. Germline loops: CDR1 SGDLS, CDR2 YYNGEE. In DNA form, the CDR3 reads TGTGCCAGCAGCGTAGGAGTCCCAACCGCACCCCTCCACTTT. Protein sequence: CASSVGVPTAPLHF.

There are a few counts of this clone. J is TRBJ2-6 and V is TRBV5-1; TRBD1 matches 10 bases. Germline lookup yields CDR1 SGHRS and CDR2 YFSETQ. The CDR3 is 14 residues long. Trimming took 4 bases from V and 14 from J; bases not matched to a gene: 9. CDR3 DNA sequence: TGCGCCAGCAGCGGGACAGGGGAGGCCTCCTTCCTGACTTTC. It encodes CASSGTGEASFLTF.

The chain uses TRBV5-1 and TRBJ2-5; TRBD1 aligns across 8 bases. The CDR3 runs 14 residues. V shed 7 bases and J 5 bases; nucleotides not matched to a gene: 10. The germline V gene encodes CDR1 SGHRS and CDR2 YFSETQ. In DNA, the CDR3 is TGCGCCAGCTTTGGAACCTACAGGGGGGAGACCCAGTACTTC. Its protein is CASFGTYRGETQYF.